These 17 T cell receptor beta chains share one sample of origin, sequenced in a study of cytomegalovirus exposure and HLA in healthy donors (dated by TCRdb to about 2017). The method behind the library was the immunoSEQ multiplex PCR assay. For the multiplex PCR, a mixture combining 60 forward primers for TCR Vbeta segments and 13 reverse primers for TCR Jbeta segments was used. The clones in this table, taken by TCRdb from immuneACCESS, are in-frame only. Not every clone is retained; where verified, under half of the shortfall comes from an unresolved V gene, and the cause of the rest is unknown. This sample lists approximately 120,000 clones; 75% to 85% were detected once. About 8.9% of the sample belongs to the ten largest clones. Sequenced input: PBMCs. The origin of the receptors is a man under 40 in good health and CMV-seropositive.

The chain carries TRBV18 and TRBJ2-7, with TRBD1 matching over 8 bases. CDR3 length: 14 amino acids. Trimming at V came to 6 bases and at J to 2 bases, leaving 6 bases not matched to a gene. CDR1 and CDR2 (germline): KGHSH, LQKENI. The CDR3 sequence: CASSRTGSTYEQYF. The CDR3 coding sequence is TGTGCCAGCTCTCGGACAGGGTCCACCTACGAGCAGTACTTC. The full variable domain, in which reference TRBV18 and TRBJ2-7 provide the parts outside the CDR3, is NAGVMQNPRHLVRRRGQEARLRCSPMKGHSHVYWYRQLPEEGLKFMVYLQKENIIDESGMPKERFSAEFPKEGPSILRIQQVVRGDSAAYFCASSRTGSTYEQYFGPGTRLTVT.

V and J are TRBV19 and TRBJ2-7, with a possible D match to TRBD1 (6 bases). The CDR3 has 15 amino acids. V was cut by 4 bases and J by 2 bases, with 15 bases left in between. Germline V gene sequence: CDR1 LNHDA, CDR2 SQIVND (reference sequence). The CDR3 region has the DNA TGTGCCAGTAGTAAGGGGGTTTTCTCGACCTACGAGCAGTACTTC. This encodes CASSKGVFSTYEQYF.

The chain carries TRBV18 and TRBJ1-5; D ambiguous. The ends were cut back, 2 bases at V and 5 bases at J, with 4 bases in the middle. The CDR3 sequence is 12 residues long. Per the germline V gene, CDR1 is KGHSH and CDR2 is LQKENI. The CDR3 coding sequence is TGTGCCAGCTCACCAGGAGATCAGCCCCAGCATTTT. Protein sequence: CASSPGDQPQHF. Together with reference TRBV18 and TRBJ1-5, the CDR3 gives the full variable domain: NAGVMQNPRHLVRRRGQEARLRCSPMKGHSHVYWYRQLPEEGLKFMVYLQKENIIDESGMPKERFSAEFPKEGPSILRIQQVVRGDSAAYFCASSPGDQPQHFGDGTRLSIL.

The chain uses TRBV29-1 and TRBJ2-7; a weak D match, TRBD1 (6 bases). The CDR3 has 15 residues. The germline V gene encodes CDR1 SQVTM and CDR2 ANQGSEA. Trimming stripped 3 bases from V and 2 bases from J, with 17 bases between. The CDR3 reads CSVEKTGTGTYEQYF. The DNA of the CDR3 is TGCAGCGTTGAGAAGACAGGCACAGGGACCTACGAGCAGTACTTC.

The chain links TRBV5-1 to TRBJ1-1; perhaps TRBD1 as D (6 bases). The CDR3 runs to 14 residues. Germline-derived CDR1 and CDR2 are SGHRS and YFSETQ. V was shortened by 4 bases and J by 3 bases, with 13 bases between the two germline ends. The CDR3 region has the DNA TGCGCCAGCAGCATCGGACAGATGTACACTGAAGCTTTCTTT. It specifies CASSIGQMYTEAFF.

This sequence joins TRBV7-8 and TRBJ2-1; the D gene is possibly TRBD2 (6 bases). Germline V gives CDR1 SGHVS, CDR2 FQNEAQ. Trimming left V 0 bases short and J 9 bases short, with 9 bases between. This CDR3 has 13 residues. This CDR3 is CASSLARGIEQFF. CDR3 in DNA: TGTGCCAGCAGCTTAGCGCGGGGTATTGAGCAGTTCTTC.

Only a few counts were recorded for this clone. The rearrangement joins TRBV27 to TRBJ2-7; D remains ambiguous. Germline V gives CDR1 MNHEY, CDR2 SMNVEV (reference sequence). V dropped 7 bases and J dropped 3 bases, with 22 bases sitting between them. The CDR3 consists of 16 residues. In nucleotides, the CDR3 is TGTGCCAGCACGAAGACTCACCAAAGGCCGCTCTACGAGCAGTACTTC. Translating gives CASTKTHQRPLYEQYF.

This chain connects TRBV7-2 to TRBJ1-1; D unclear. V was shortened by 5 bases and J by 3 bases, with 10 bases between the two germline ends. CDR1 is SGHTA, CDR2 FQGNSA, per germline. This CDR3 has 13 amino acids. DNA for the CDR3: TGTGCCAGCAGCCTTACAGTGTACACTGAAGCTTTCTTT. Translating gives CASSLTVYTEAFF.

The chain employs TRBV27 and TRBJ2-1; 10 bases are a match to TRBD1. V trimming: 7 bases; J trimming: 5 bases; junction bases outside the gene matches: 8. The CDR3 sequence is 15 residues long. The germline gives CDR1 MNHEY, CDR2 SMNVEV (reference sequence). This CDR3 is CASTYGQGGNNEQFF. The CDR3 nucleotides are TGTGCCAGCACCTACGGACAGGGGGGAAACAATGAGCAGTTCTTC.

The chain employs TRBV9 and TRBJ1-5; 9 bases are shared with TRBD1. This CDR3 is built from 15 residues. In germline, CDR1 is SGDLS, CDR2 YYNGEE. The trim removed 2 bases at V and 7 bases at J, leaving 7 bases unmatched. This CDR3 reads CASSVGTGSKQPQHF. The DNA of the CDR3 is TGTGCCAGCAGCGTGGGGACAGGGTCGAAACAGCCCCAGCATTTT.

The chain joins TRBV7-8 to TRBJ2-7, with 7 positions matching TRBD1. Germline CDR1 reads SGHVS; CDR2 reads FQNEAQ. The CDR3 sequence is 14 residues long. Trimming at V came to 4 bases and at J to 3 bases, leaving 6 bases not matched to a gene. The CDR3 loop reads CASSSRTGNYEQYF. The CDR3 coding sequence is TGTGCCAGCAGCTCCCGGACAGGAAACTACGAGCAGTACTTC.

This chain uses TRBV5-1 with TRBJ2-1, with 7 bases lining up with TRBD2. The junction had 3 bases not matched to a gene; V was cut back by 5 bases and J by 7 bases. Germline V gene data show CDR1 as SGHRS and CDR2 as YFSETQ. The CDR3 consists of 12 residues. DNA of the CDR3: TGCGCCAGCAGGACTAGCAGGAATGAGCAGTTCTTC. It specifies CASRTSRNEQFF. Full variable domain (missing parts from reference TRBV5-1 and TRBJ2-1): KAGVTQTPRYLIKTRGQQVTLSCSPISGHRSVSWYQQTPGQGLQFLFEYFSETQRNKGNFPGRFSGRQFSNSRSEMNVSTLELGDSALYLCASRTSRNEQFFGPGTRLTVL.

This clone turned up a few times. V is TRBV6-5 and J is TRBJ1-1; perhaps TRBD1 as D (5 bases). CDR1 is MNHEY, CDR2 SVGAGI, per germline. The V gene lost 6 bases and the J gene lost 3 bases, with 14 bases spanning the gap. The CDR3 length is 14 residues. The CDR3 loop is CASSPGQGYTEAFF. CDR3 bases: TGTGCCAGCAGCCCCGGCCAGGGTTACACTGAAGCTTTCTTT.

V and J are TRBV19 and TRBJ2-3, with D unclear. This CDR3 is 15 amino acids long. Trimming shortened V by 3 bases and J by 1 base, and 11 bases separated the two germline ends. Germline V gene data show CDR1 as LNHDA and CDR2 as SQIVND (reference sequence). CDR3 residues: CASSIPRLGTDTQYF. CDR3 bases: TGTGCCAGTAGTATCCCCCGACTGGGCACAGATACGCAGTATTTT.

This chain connects TRBV19 to TRBJ2-2; TRBD2 aligns across 8 bases. Germline V gene lookup returns CDR1 LNHDA and CDR2 SQIVND (reference sequence). V trimming: 5 bases; J trimming: 6 bases; junction bases outside the gene matches: 8. CDR3 length equals 15 residues. The CDR3 is CASSRSTGGSGELFF. CDR3 DNA: TGTGCCAGTAGTCGGAGCACGGGGGGGTCCGGGGAGCTGTTTTTT.

This chain joins TRBV4-2 and TRBJ1-3; D gene unclear. Germline lookup yields CDR1 LGHNA and CDR2 YNFKEQ. This CDR3 has 17 amino acids. Trimming took 0 bases from V and 0 from J, leaving 12 bases between them. This CDR3 reads CASSQEGRSGSGNTIYF. CDR3 DNA: TGTGCCAGCAGCCAAGAGGGGAGATCCGGCTCTGGAAACACCATATATTTT.

This clone was observed a few times. The chain employs TRBV6-1 and TRBJ1-6; D is possibly TRBD1 (6 bases). CDR1 MNHNS and CDR2 SASEGT come from the germline V gene. V lost 3 bases and J 5 bases, leaving 8 bases between the germline ends. The CDR3 runs 14 residues. CDR3 protein: CASSEGQDNSPLHF. For the CDR3, the DNA is TGTGCCAGCAGTGAGGGACAAGATAATTCACCCCTCCACTTT.